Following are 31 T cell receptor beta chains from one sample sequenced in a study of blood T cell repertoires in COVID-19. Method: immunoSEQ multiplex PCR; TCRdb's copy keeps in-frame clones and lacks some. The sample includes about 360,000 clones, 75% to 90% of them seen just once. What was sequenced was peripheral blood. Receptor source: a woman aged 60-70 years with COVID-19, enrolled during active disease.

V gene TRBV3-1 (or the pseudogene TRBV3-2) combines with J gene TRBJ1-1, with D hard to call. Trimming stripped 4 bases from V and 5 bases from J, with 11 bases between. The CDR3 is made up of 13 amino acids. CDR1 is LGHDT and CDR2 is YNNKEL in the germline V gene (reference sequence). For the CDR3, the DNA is TGTGCCAGCAGCCTACAGAGGGCGACTGAAGCTTTCTTT. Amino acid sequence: CASSLQRATEAFF.

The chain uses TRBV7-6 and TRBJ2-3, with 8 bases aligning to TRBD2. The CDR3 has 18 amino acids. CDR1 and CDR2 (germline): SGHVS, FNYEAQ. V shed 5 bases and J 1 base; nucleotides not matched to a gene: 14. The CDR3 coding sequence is TGTGCCAGCAGCAGCTTGGGTGTTACTAGCGGCCGCACAGATACGCAGTATTTT. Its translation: CASSSLGVTSGRTDTQYF.

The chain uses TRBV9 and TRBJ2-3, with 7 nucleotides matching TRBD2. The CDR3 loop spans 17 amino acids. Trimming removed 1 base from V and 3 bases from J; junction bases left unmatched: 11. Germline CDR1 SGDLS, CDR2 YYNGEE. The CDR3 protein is CASSVTRAGPLTDTQYF. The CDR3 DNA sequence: TGTGCCAGCAGCGTAACAAGAGCGGGGCCGCTTACAGATACGCAGTATTTT.

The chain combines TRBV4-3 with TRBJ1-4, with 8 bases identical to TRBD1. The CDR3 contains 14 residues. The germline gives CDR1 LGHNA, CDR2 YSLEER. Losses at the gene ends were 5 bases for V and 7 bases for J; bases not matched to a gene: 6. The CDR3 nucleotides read TGCGCCAGCAGCTTCAGGGGGCAGAGTGAAAAACTGTTTTTT. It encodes CASSFRGQSEKLFF.

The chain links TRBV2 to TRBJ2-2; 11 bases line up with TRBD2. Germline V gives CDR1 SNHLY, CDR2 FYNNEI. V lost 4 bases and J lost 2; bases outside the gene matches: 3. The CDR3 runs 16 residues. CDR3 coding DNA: TGTGCCAGCAGTGCGACTAGCGGGGTTAACACCGGGGAGCTGTTTTTT. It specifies CASSATSGVNTGELFF.

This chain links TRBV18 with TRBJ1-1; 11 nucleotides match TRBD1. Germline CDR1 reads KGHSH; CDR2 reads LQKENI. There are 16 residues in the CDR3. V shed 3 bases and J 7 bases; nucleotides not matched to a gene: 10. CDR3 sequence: CASSPSGQGAGGEAFF. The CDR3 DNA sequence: TGTGCCAGCTCACCTTCCGGACAGGGGGCGGGTGGTGAAGCTTTCTTT.

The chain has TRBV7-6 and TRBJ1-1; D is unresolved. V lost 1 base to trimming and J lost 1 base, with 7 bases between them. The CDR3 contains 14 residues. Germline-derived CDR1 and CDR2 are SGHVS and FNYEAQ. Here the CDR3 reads CASSLDYTNTEAFF. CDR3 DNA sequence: TGTGCCAGCAGCTTAGATTACACGAACACTGAAGCTTTCTTT.

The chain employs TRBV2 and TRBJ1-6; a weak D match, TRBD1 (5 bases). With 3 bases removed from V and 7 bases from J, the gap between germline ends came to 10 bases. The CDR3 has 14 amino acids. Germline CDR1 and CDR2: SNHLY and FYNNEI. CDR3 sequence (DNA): TGTGCCAGCAGTGATGGGGGGAGAAATTCACCCCTCCACTTT. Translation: CASSDGGRNSPLHF.

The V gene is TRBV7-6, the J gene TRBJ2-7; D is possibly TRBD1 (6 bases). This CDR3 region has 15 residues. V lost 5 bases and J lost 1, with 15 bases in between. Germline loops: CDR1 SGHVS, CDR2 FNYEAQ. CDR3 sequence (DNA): TGTGCCAGCAGCCTATCGGCAGGGGCGTCCTACGAGCAGTACTTC. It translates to CASSLSAGASYEQYF.

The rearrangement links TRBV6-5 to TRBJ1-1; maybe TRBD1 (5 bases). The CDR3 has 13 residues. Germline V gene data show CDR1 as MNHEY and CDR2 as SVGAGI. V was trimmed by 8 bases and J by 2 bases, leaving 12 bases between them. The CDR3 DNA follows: TGTGCCAGCCGATACAGGACCAACACTGAAGCTTTCTTT. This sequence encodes CASRYRTNTEAFF.

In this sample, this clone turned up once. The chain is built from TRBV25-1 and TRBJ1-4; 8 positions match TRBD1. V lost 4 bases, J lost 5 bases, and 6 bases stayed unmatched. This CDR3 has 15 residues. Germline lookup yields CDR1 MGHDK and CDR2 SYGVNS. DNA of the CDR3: TGTGCCAGCAGTGCCTCCGGGACAGGAAATGAAAAACTGTTTTTT. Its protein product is CASSASGTGNEKLFF.

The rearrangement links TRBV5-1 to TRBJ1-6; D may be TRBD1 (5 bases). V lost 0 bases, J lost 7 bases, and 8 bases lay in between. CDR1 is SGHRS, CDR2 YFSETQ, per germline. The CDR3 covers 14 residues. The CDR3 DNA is TGCGCCAGCAGCTTGGAAGGGGCAAATTCACCCCTCCACTTT. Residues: CASSLEGANSPLHF.

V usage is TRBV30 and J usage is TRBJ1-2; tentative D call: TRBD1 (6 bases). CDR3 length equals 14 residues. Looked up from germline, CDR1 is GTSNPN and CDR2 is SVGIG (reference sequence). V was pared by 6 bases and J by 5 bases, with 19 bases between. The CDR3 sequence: CACPLFGGWYGYTF. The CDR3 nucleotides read TGTGCCTGCCCCCTGTTTGGGGGCTGGTATGGCTACACCTTC.

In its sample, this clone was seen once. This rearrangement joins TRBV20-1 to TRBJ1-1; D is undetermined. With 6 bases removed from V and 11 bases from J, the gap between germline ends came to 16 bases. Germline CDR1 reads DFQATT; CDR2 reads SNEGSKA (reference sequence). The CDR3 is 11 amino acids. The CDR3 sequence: CSAAPSGGAFF. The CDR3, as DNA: TGCAGTGCGGCCCCCTCAGGCGGGGCTTTCTTT.

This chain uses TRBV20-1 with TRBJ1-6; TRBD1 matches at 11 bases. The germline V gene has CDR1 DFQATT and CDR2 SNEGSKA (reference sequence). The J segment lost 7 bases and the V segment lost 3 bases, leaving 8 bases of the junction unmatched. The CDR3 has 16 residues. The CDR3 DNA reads TGCAGTGCTAGTAGCAAGGACAGGGGGCTGAATTCACCCCTCCACTTT. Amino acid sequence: CSASSKDRGLNSPLHF.

This CDR3 is CASSSPGQGFLGNTEAFF. The CDR3 bases are TGTGCCAGCAGCTCACCGGGACAGGGGTTCCTTGGGAACACTGAAGCTTTCTTT. The chain joins TRBV11-3 to TRBJ1-1, with 10 nucleotides matching TRBD1. CDR3 length: 18 amino acids. V lost 4 bases, J lost 1 base, and 12 bases stayed unmatched. CDR1 is SGHNT and CDR2 is YENEEA in the germline V gene.

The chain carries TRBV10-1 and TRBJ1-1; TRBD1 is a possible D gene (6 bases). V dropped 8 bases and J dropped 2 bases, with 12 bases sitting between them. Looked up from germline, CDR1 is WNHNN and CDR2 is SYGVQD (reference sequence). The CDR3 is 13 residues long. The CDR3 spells CASRTGHNTEAFF. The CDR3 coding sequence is TGCGCCAGCCGAACGGGACATAACACTGAAGCTTTCTTT.

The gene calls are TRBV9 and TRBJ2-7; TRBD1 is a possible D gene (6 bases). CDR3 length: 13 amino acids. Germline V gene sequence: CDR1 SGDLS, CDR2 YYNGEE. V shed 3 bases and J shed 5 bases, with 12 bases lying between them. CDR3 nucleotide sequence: TGTGCCAGCAGCGCCGCACAGGGAAACGAGCAGTACTTC. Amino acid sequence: CASSAAQGNEQYF.

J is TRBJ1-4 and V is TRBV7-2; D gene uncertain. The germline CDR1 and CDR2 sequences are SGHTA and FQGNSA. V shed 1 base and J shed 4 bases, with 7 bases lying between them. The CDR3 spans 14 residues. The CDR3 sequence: CASSLGANNEKLFF. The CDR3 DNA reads TGTGCCAGCAGCTTAGGGGCGAATAATGAAAAACTGTTTTTT. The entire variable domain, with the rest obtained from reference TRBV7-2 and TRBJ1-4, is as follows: GAGVSQSPSNKVTEKGKDVELRCDPISGHTALYWYRQSLGQGLEFLIYFQGNSAPDKSGLPSDRFSAERTGGSVSTLTIQRTQQEDSAVYLCASSLGANNEKLFFGSGTQLSVL.

Here the CDR3 DNA reads TGTGCCAGCAGCGTAGGGTCAGGAGGATATGAAAAACTGTTTTTT. As protein: CASSVGSGGYEKLFF. V usage is TRBV9 and J usage is TRBJ1-4, with D hard to call. This CDR3 region has 15 residues. Germline values: CDR1 SGDLS, CDR2 YYNGEE. The V end lost 0 bases, the J end lost 6 bases, and 12 bases lay between the germline ends.

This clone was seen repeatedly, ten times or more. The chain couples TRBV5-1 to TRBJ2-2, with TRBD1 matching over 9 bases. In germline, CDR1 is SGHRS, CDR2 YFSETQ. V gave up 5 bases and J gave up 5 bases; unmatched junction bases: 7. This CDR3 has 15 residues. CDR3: CASRQGQGYTGELFF. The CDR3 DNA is TGCGCCAGCAGACAGGGACAGGGATATACCGGGGAGCTGTTTTTT.

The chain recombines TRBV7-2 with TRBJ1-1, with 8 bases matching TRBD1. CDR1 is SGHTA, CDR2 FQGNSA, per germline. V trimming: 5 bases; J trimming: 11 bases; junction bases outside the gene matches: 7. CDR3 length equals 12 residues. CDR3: CASSATRGPAFF. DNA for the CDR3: TGTGCCAGCAGCGCAACCAGGGGGCCTGCTTTCTTT.

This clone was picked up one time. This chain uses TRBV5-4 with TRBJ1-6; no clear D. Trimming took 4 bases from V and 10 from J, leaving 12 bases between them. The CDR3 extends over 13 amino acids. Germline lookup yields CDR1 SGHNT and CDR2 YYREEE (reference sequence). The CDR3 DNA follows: TGTGCCAGCAGCAGAGAGACTGAATCACCCCTCCACTTT. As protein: CASSRETESPLHF.

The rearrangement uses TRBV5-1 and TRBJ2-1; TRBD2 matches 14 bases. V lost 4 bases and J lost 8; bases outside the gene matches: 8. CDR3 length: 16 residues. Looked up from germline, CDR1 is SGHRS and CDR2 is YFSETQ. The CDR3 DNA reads TGCGCCAGCAGCCGCTTGACTAGCGGGGGGGTGGATGAGCAGTTCTTC. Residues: CASSRLTSGGVDEQFF.

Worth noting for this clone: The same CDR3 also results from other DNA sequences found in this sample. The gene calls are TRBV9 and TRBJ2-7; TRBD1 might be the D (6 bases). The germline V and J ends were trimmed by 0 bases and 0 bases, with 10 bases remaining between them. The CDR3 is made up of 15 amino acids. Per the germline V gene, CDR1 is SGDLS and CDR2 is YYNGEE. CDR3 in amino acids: CASSVGTGSSYEQYF. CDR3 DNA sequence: TGTGCCAGCAGCGTAGGCACAGGGAGCTCCTACGAGCAGTACTTC.

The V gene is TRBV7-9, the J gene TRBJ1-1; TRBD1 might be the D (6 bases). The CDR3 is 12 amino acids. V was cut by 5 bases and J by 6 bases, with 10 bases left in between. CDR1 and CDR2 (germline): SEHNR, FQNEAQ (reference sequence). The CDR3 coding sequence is TGTGCCAGCAGCGTCAGGGGTCCTGAAGCTTTCTTT. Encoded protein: CASSVRGPEAFF.

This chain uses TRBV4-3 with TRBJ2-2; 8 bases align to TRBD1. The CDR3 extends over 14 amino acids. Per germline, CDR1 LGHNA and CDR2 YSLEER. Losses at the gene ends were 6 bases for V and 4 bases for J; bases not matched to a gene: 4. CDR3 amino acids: CASRIDRGTGELFF. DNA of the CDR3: TGCGCCAGCAGAATAGACAGGGGCACCGGGGAGCTGTTTTTT.

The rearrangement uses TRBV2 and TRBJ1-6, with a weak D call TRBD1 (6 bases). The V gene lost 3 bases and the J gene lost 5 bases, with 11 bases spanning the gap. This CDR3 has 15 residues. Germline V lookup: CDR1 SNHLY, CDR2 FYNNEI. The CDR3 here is CASSEQGSDNSPLHF. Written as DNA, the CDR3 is TGTGCCAGCAGTGAGCAGGGGTCGGATAATTCACCCCTCCACTTT.

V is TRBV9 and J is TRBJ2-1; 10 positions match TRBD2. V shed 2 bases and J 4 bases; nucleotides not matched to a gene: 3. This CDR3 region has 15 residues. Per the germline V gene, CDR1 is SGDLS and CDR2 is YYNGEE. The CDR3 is CASSVGTSAYNEQFF. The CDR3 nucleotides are TGTGCCAGCAGCGTTGGGACTAGCGCTTACAATGAGCAGTTCTTC.

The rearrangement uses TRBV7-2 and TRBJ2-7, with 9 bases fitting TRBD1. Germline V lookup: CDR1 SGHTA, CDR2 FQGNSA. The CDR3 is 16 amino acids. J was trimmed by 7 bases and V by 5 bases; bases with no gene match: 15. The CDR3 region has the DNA TGTGCCAGCAGCCCAAGGACAGGGGTCGCCTTTGGAGAGCAGTACTTC. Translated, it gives CASSPRTGVAFGEQYF.

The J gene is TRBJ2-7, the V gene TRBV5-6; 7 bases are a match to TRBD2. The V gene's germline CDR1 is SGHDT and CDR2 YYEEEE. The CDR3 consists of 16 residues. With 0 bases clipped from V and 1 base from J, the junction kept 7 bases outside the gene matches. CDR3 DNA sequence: TGTGCCAGCAGCTTGGGCGGGGGTGACGATTCCTACGAGCAGTACTTC. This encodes CASSLGGGDDSYEQYF.